The T cell receptor beta chain under discussion was sequenced for a study of shared clonotypes between healthy human individuals. This CDR3 has 17 amino acids. Germline CDR1 is LGHNA and CDR2 is YSLEER. After removal of 2 bases from V and 1 base from J, the junction contained 4 bases not matched to a gene. Positive CCR7 selection of CD45RO-negative cells yielded the naive CD8 cells, and terminally differentiated effector memory CD45RA+ cells were excluded. Measured with immunoSEQ multiplex PCR; TCRdb has only the in-frame clones, and not every one. This sample has under 2,000,000 clones, with about 95% found just once.

Sequencing was carried out using naive CD8+ T cells sorted from blood. This rearrangement joins TRBV4-3 to TRBJ2-2; TRBD2 matches at 10 bases. The receptor was isolated from a man aged 18 to 29 in good health. The CDR3 region is CASSQLLAGVNTGELFF. The CDR3 bases are TGCGCCAGCAGCCAACTTCTAGCGGGGGTGAACACCGGGGAGCTGTTTTTT.